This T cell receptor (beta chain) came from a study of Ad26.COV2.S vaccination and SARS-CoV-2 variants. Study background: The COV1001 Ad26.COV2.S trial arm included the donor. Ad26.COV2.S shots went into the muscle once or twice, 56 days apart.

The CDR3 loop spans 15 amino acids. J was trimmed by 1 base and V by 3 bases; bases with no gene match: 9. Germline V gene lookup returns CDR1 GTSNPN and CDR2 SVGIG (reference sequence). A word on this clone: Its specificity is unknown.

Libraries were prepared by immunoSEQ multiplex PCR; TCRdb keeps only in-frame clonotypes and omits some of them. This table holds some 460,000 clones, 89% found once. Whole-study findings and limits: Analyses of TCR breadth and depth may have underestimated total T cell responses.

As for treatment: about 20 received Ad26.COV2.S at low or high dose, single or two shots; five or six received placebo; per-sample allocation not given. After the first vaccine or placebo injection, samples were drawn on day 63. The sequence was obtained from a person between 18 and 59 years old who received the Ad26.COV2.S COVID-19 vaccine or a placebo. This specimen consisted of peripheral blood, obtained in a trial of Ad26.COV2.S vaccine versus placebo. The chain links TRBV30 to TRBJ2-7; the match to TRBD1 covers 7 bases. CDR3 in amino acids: CAWRQPGQSSYEQYF. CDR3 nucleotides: TGTGCCTGGAGGCAACCGGGACAGTCATCCTACGAGCAGTACTTC.